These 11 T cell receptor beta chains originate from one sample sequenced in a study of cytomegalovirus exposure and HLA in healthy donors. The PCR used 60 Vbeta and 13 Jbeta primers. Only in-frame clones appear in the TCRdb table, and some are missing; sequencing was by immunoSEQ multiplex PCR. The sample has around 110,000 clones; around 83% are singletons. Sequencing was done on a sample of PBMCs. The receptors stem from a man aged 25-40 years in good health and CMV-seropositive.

CDR3 sequence: CASSLRRGFSTEAFF. The CDR3 DNA is TGTGCCAGCAGCTTACGAAGGGGCTTTAGCACTGAAGCTTTCTTT. The chain recombines TRBV7-2 with TRBJ1-1; D perhaps matches TRBD1 (5 bases). CDR1 and CDR2 from the germline V gene are SGHTA and FQGNSA. The CDR3 runs to 15 residues. Between the trimmed V and J ends, which lost 2 bases and 4 bases, there was a span of 14 bases.

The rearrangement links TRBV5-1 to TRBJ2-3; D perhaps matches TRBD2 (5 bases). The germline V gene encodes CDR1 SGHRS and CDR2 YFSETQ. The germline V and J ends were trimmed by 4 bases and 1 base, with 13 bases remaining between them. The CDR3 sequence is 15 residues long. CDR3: CASSGSGAGTDTQYF. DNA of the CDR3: TGCGCCAGCAGCGGAAGCGGTGCTGGCACAGATACGCAGTATTTT. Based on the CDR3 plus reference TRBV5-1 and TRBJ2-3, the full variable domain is KAGVTQTPRYLIKTRGQQVTLSCSPISGHRSVSWYQQTPGQGLQFLFEYFSETQRNKGNFPGRFSGRQFSNSRSEMNVSTLELGDSALYLCASSGSGAGTDTQYFGPGTRLTVL.

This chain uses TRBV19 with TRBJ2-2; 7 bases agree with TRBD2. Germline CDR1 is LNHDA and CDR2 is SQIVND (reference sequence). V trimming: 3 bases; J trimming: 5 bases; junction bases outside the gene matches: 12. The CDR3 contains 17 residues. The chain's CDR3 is CASSILFGSGSTGELFF. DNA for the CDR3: TGTGCCAGTAGTATTTTGTTCGGTAGCGGGTCGACCGGGGAGCTGTTTTTT.

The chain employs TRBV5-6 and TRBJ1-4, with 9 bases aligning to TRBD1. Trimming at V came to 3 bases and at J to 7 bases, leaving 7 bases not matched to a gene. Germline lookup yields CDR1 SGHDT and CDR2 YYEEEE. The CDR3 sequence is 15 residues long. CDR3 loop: CASSWGTGSGEKLFF. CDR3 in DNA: TGTGCCAGCAGCTGGGGGACAGGGTCAGGTGAAAAACTGTTTTTT.

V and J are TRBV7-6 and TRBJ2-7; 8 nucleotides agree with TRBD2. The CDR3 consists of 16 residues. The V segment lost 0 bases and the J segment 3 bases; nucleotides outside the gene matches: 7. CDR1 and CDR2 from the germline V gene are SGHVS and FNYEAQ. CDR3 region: CASSLATAGGSYEQYF. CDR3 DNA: TGTGCCAGCAGCTTAGCGACGGCGGGGGGAAGCTACGAGCAGTACTTC.

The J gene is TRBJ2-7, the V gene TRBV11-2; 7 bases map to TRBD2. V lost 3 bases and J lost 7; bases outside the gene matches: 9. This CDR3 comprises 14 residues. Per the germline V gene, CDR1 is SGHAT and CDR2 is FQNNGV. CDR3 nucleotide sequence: TGTGCCAGCAGCTTTTTCAGGGAGGGAAGAGAGCAGTACTTC. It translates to CASSFFREGREQYF.

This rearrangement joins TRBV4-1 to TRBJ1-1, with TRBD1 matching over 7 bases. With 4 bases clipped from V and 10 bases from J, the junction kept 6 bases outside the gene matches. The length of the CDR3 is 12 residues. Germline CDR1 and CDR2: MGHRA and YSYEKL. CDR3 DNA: TGCGCCAGCAGCCTTCCACAGGGGAGAGCTTTCTTT. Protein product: CASSLPQGRAFF.

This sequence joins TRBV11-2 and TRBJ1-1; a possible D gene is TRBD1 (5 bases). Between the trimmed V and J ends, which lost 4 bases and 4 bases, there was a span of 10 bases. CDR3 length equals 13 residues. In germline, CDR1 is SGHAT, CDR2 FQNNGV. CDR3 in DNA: TGTGCCAGCAGCTCGCAGGGAGGCACTGAAGCTTTCTTT. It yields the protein CASSSQGGTEAFF.

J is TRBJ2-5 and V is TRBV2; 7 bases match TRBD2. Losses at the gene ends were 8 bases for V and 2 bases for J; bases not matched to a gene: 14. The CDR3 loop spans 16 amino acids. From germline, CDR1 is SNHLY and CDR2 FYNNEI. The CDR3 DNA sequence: TGTGCCAGCGCCCCTTGGGGGGAGGGCGGACAAGAGACCCAGTACTTC. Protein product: CASAPWGEGGQETQYF. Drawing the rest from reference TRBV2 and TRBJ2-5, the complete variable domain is EPEVTQTPSHQVTQMGQEVILRCVPISNHLYFYWYRQILGQKVEFLVSFYNNEISEKSEIFDDQFSVERPDGSNFTLKIRSTKLEDSAMYFCASAPWGEGGQETQYFGPGTRLLVL.

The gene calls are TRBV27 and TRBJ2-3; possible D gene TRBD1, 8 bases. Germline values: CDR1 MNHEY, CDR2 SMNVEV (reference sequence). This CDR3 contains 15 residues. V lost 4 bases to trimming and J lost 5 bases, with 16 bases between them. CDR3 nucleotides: TGTGCCAGCAGTTCAGGACAGGGAGGGGTAGATACGCAGTATTTT. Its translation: CASSSGQGGVDTQYF.

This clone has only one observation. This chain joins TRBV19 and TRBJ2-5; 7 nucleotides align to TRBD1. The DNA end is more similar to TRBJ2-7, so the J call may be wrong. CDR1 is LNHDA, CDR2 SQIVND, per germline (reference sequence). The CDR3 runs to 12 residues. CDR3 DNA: TGTGCCAGTAGTGCAGGGGGCTACGAGCAGTACTTC. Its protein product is CASSAGGYEQYF.